These 21 T cell receptor beta chains share one sample of origin, sequenced in a study of blood T cell repertoires in COVID-19. Sequenced by immunoSEQ multiplex PCR; TCRdb stores in-frame clones only, minus some. Of about 160,000 clones in the sample, 90% to 95% were seen once. The sequencing sample was made of peripheral blood. These receptors were taken from a woman aged 45-59 years with acute or convalescent COVID-19.

The V and J genes are TRBV7-7 and TRBJ2-1; 8 positions match TRBD1. The CDR3 is 16 residues long. Germline V lookup: CDR1 SSHAT, CDR2 FNYEAQ (reference sequence). Trimming removed 4 bases from V and 0 bases from J; junction bases left unmatched: 5. CDR3: CASSSRTGSSYNEQFF. The CDR3, as DNA: TGTGCCAGCAGCTCGAGGACAGGGAGCTCCTACAATGAGCAGTTCTTC.

The chain couples TRBV6-5 to TRBJ1-4; 7 bases map to TRBD1. The V and J ends lost 6 bases and 8 bases, in that order; junction bases with no gene match: 12. CDR3 length: 15 residues. Per the germline V gene, CDR1 is MNHEY and CDR2 is SVGAGI. This CDR3 reads CASRLDRAPGEKLFF. CDR3 bases: TGTGCCAGCAGACTCGACAGGGCCCCGGGCGAAAAACTGTTTTTT.

The chain has TRBV11-2 and TRBJ2-1; D not resolved. CDR1 is SGHAT and CDR2 is FQNNGV in the germline V gene. Trimming pared 4 bases from V and 0 bases from J, leaving 10 bases between. This CDR3 has 15 residues. CDR3 loop: CASSSRSSSYNEQFF. The CDR3 DNA reads as TGTGCCAGCAGCTCTCGATCGAGCTCCTACAATGAGCAGTTCTTC.

This sequence joins TRBV30 and TRBJ2-7; possible D gene TRBD2, 5 bases. CDR1 GTSNPN and CDR2 SVGIG come from the germline V gene (reference sequence). V dropped 0 bases and J dropped 4 bases, with 19 bases sitting between them. The CDR3 totals 16 residues. The CDR3 nucleotides read TGTGCCTGGAGTGTACAAGAGGGCAGGCTGGAATACGAGCAGTACTTC. This sequence encodes CAWSVQEGRLEYEQYF.

V usage is TRBV19 and J usage is TRBJ2-7; D may be TRBD2 (5 bases). The CDR3 sequence is 15 residues long. Germline V lookup: CDR1 LNHDA, CDR2 SQIVND (reference sequence). Trimming stripped 1 base from V and 2 bases from J, with 12 bases between. This CDR3 reads CASSIGRFGAYEQYF. In DNA, the CDR3 is TGTGCCAGTAGTATAGGGAGGTTTGGGGCCTACGAGCAGTACTTC.

This chain joins TRBV9 and TRBJ1-3, with D possibly matching TRBD1 (6 bases). In germline, CDR1 is SGDLS, CDR2 YYNGEE. This CDR3 region has 16 residues. The ends were cut back, 0 bases at V and 0 bases at J, with 10 bases in the middle. CDR3 protein: CASSVATGSSGNTIYF. CDR3 bases: TGTGCCAGCAGCGTAGCTACAGGGAGCTCTGGAAACACCATATATTTT.

The genes are TRBV5-1 and TRBJ1-4; 7 nucleotides agree with TRBD1. Germline assignment: CDR1 SGHRS and CDR2 YFSETQ. This CDR3 is 16 amino acids long. Trimming removed 4 bases from V and 0 bases from J; junction bases left unmatched: 6. The CDR3 loop reads CASSPLQGSTNEKLFF. As DNA, the CDR3 is TGCGCCAGCAGCCCCTTACAGGGGTCAACTAATGAAAAACTGTTTTTT.

The chain links TRBV19 to TRBJ1-3; 11 bases are shared with TRBD1. The CDR3 loop spans 17 amino acids. V lost 5 bases, J lost 0 bases, and 6 bases stayed unmatched. The V gene's germline CDR1 is LNHDA and CDR2 SQIVND (reference sequence). CDR3 nucleotides: TGTGCCAGTAGTTCGGGACAGGGGGTTTTCTCTGGAAACACCATATATTTT. Residues: CASSSGQGVFSGNTIYF.

Here the CDR3 DNA reads TGTGCCAGTAGTAAGGGGACATTAGGCACCGGGGAGCTGTTTTTT. It specifies CASSKGTLGTGELFF. V gene TRBV19 combines with J gene TRBJ2-2; tentatively, D is TRBD1 (6 bases). The V end lost 4 bases, the J end lost 4 bases, and 13 bases lay between the germline ends. The germline V gene has CDR1 LNHDA and CDR2 SQIVND (reference sequence). CDR3 size: 15 residues. Full variable domain (outside the CDR3, taken from reference TRBV19 and TRBJ2-2): DGGITQSPKYLFRKEGQNVTLSCEQNLNHDAMYWYRQDPGQGLRLIYYSQIVNDFQKGDIAEGYSVSREKKESFPLTVTSAQKNPTAFYLCASSKGTLGTGELFFGEGSRLTVL.

This clone was recorded a few times. The chain has TRBV2 and TRBJ1-5; 7 bases map to TRBD1. Germline V lookup: CDR1 SNHLY, CDR2 FYNNEI. This CDR3 has 14 residues. The junction had 6 bases not matched to a gene; V was cut back by 6 bases and J by 4 bases. CDR3 in DNA: TGTGCCAGCAGCCCGGACAGGCCGAATCAGCCCCAGCATTTT. Its protein product is CASSPDRPNQPQHF.

The gene calls are TRBV19 and TRBJ1-1; D gene unclear. Looked up from germline, CDR1 is LNHDA and CDR2 is SQIVND (reference sequence). CDR3 length: 12 residues. Trimming took 5 bases from V and 13 from J, leaving 17 bases between them. The CDR3 nucleotides read TGTGCCAGTAGTCCTCGAAGCGCTCCGGGTTTCTTT. Protein sequence: CASSPRSAPGFF.

Notes on this clone: In the same sample, other DNA sequences code for this CDR3. This CDR3 is CASSYGQGLTDTQYF. CDR3 DNA: TGTGCCAGCAGTTATGGTCAGGGACTCACAGATACGCAGTATTTT. The chain recombines TRBV6-5 with TRBJ2-3; D might be TRBD2 (6 bases). The germline gives CDR1 MNHEY, CDR2 SVGAGI. The CDR3 is 15 amino acids. Trimming took off 3 bases at V and 2 bases at J, with 12 bases between the two ends.

V gene TRBV30 combines with J gene TRBJ2-1; TRBD2 is a possible D gene (5 bases). The CDR3 spans 14 residues. The ends were cut back, 0 bases at V and 7 bases at J, with 13 bases in the middle. Germline values: CDR1 GTSNPN, CDR2 SVGIG (reference sequence). CDR3 region: CAWSVGLARNEQFF. The CDR3 DNA sequence: TGTGCCTGGAGTGTAGGATTAGCGAGGAATGAGCAGTTCTTC.

The chain combines TRBV7-2 with TRBJ2-7, with TRBD2 matching 8 bases. V lost 2 bases to trimming and J lost 0 bases; unmatched junction nucleotides: 0. The CDR3 loop spans 14 amino acids. Germline CDR1 and CDR2: SGHTA and FQGNSA. The CDR3 bases are TGTGCCAGCAGCTTAACTAGCGGCTCCTACGAGCAGTACTTC. This gives the protein CASSLTSGSYEQYF.

In its sample, this clone was seen once. The chain employs TRBV19 and TRBJ2-6; D is uncertain. Deletions cut 7 bases from V and 4 bases from J, with 11 bases between. CDR3 size: 14 residues. The germline CDR1 and CDR2 sequences are LNHDA and SQIVND (reference sequence). The CDR3, as DNA: TGTGCCAGTATGGCAGGCTCCGGGGCCAACGTCCTGACTTTC. Its translation: CASMAGSGANVLTF.

The J gene is TRBJ2-2, the V gene TRBV3-1 (or the pseudogene TRBV3-2); 12 bases are a match to TRBD2. The CDR3 is made up of 18 amino acids. CDR1 and CDR2 (germline): LGHDT, YNNKEL (reference sequence). V was clipped by 3 bases and J by 6 bases; unmatched bases: 11. In nucleotides, the CDR3 is TGTGCCAGCAGCCATGGGCTGGGGGGACTAGCGGGCTCCGGGGAGCTGTTTTTT. Its translation is CASSHGLGGLAGSGELFF.

The CDR3 is CASSRDSSEKLFF. DNA for the CDR3: TGTGCCAGTAGTCGGGACAGCAGCGAAAAACTGTTTTTT. This chain joins TRBV19 and TRBJ1-4, with 7 nucleotides matching TRBD1. This CDR3 comprises 13 residues. After removal of 5 bases from V and 8 bases from J, the junction contained 5 bases not matched to a gene. Looked up from germline, CDR1 is LNHDA and CDR2 is SQIVND (reference sequence).

The CDR3 sequence: CASSPLRGGEKLFF. CDR3 bases: TGTGCCAGCTCACCACTCAGGGGAGGGGAAAAACTGTTTTTT. The V and J genes are TRBV18 and TRBJ1-4, with D possibly being TRBD1 (6 bases). With 1 base removed from V and 8 bases from J, the gap between germline ends came to 11 bases. This CDR3 is 14 amino acids long. Germline values: CDR1 KGHSH, CDR2 LQKENI.

The V call is TRBV2, the J call TRBJ2-1; TRBD1 matches at 7 bases. The germline V gene encodes CDR1 SNHLY and CDR2 FYNNEI. Trimming cost V 6 bases and J 6 bases; bases outside gene matches: 11. CDR3 length: 15 amino acids. This chain's CDR3 is CASRGDRARLNEQFF. CDR3 DNA: TGTGCCAGCAGAGGAGACAGGGCGAGGCTCAATGAGCAGTTCTTC.

The J gene is TRBJ1-3, the V gene TRBV5-1; the D gene is possibly TRBD1 (5 bases). CDR3 length: 16 amino acids. Germline V CDR1 and CDR2: SGHRS, YFSETQ. V lost 4 bases and J 0 bases, leaving 14 bases between the germline ends. The CDR3 nucleotides read TGCGCCAGCAGCCCTGGAGGGGCGAGCTCTGGAAACACCATATATTTT. Residues: CASSPGGASSGNTIYF.

The chain links TRBV4-1 to TRBJ1-1, with a possible D match to TRBD1 (5 bases). Germline V gene data show CDR1 as MGHRA and CDR2 as YSYEKL. V was pared by 2 bases and J by 8 bases, with 21 bases between. The CDR3 runs to 16 residues. CDR3 in DNA: TGCGCCAGCAGCCAAACTCCAATTTACAGGAGCCAAGAAGCTTTCTTT. Residues: CASSQTPIYRSQEAFF.